Below are 27 T cell receptor beta chains sequenced from a single sample in a study of CD8 T cells in ankylosing spondylitis. TCRdb re-derived calls from the 5' RACE reads in MiXCR, one entry per CDR3 protein. The data contain some 240,000 distinct CDR3 sequences, more than 20% of them seen just once; the ten biggest clones take up approximately 0.61%. The specimen was blood, either unsorted or a sorted T cell fraction (not recorded which). These receptors all come from a male donor with ankylosing spondylitis or in good health (not recorded which).

This clonotype has a count of ten or more. V gene TRBV12-3 or TRBV12-4 combines with J gene TRBJ1-5; the D is unclear. The V and J ends lost 0 bases and 11 bases respectively, with 5 bases between them. The CDR3 runs to 11 residues. CDR3 sequence reads: CASSLAASQHF. CDR3 coding DNA: TGTGCCAGCAGTTTAGCGGCGTCCCAGCATTTT.

V usage is TRBV10-2 and J usage is TRBJ2-7; TRBD2 aligns across 9 bases. Germline assignment: CDR1 WSHSY and CDR2 SAAADI. V lost 7 bases and J lost 3; bases outside the gene matches: 10. CDR3 length: 15 amino acids. CDR3 sequence reads: CASNGGGAIDYEQYF. In nucleotides, the CDR3 is TGCGCCAGCAACGGCGGGGGGGCTATCGACTACGAGCAGTACTTC.

The chain joins TRBV29-1 to TRBJ2-1; D might be TRBD1 (6 bases). This CDR3 is 14 amino acids long. The V end was cut by 8 bases, the J end by 7 bases, with 21 bases between. CDR1 and CDR2 (germline): SQVTM, ANQGSEA. The CDR3 here is CSHRTAKSWNEQFF. As DNA, the CDR3 is TGCAGCCACCGGACAGCAAAGTCGTGGAATGAGCAGTTCTTC.

This chain uses TRBV28 with TRBJ1-4; TRBD1 aligns across 8 bases. V gave up 6 bases and J gave up 5 bases; unmatched junction bases: 8. This CDR3 contains 15 residues. Germline CDR1 reads MDHEN; CDR2 reads SYDVKM. This chain's CDR3 is CASSETGQANEKLFF. In DNA, the CDR3 is TGTGCCAGCAGCGAGACGGGACAGGCCAATGAAAAACTGTTTTTT.

The chain is built from TRBV6-1 and TRBJ2-2, with D perhaps matching TRBD1 (6 bases). The CDR3 runs 14 residues. From germline, CDR1 is MNHNS and CDR2 SASEGT. V lost 5 bases and J 8 bases, leaving 15 bases between the germline ends. The CDR3 spells CASSRTAPPGELFF. As DNA, the CDR3 is TGTGCCAGCAGTCGGACAGCCCCACCGGGGGAGCTGTTTTTT.

This clonotype was counted many times. The V call is TRBV10-3, the J call TRBJ1-3; D might be TRBD1 (6 bases). Germline V lookup: CDR1 ENHRY, CDR2 SYGVKD. This CDR3 comprises 15 residues. The V and J ends lost 2 bases and 4 bases respectively, with 12 bases between them. The CDR3: CAISEGGSTGNTIYF. CDR3 nucleotide sequence: TGTGCCATCAGTGAGGGGGGCTCTACCGGAAACACCATATATTTT.

This rearrangement joins TRBV11-1 to TRBJ2-1; D is ambiguous. CDR1 is SGHAT, CDR2 FQDESV, per germline (reference sequence). This CDR3 region has 13 residues. V was clipped by 1 base and J by 6 bases, with 7 bases between them. CDR3 sequence reads: CASSLGPANEQFF. CDR3 DNA sequence: TGTGCCAGCAGCTTAGGTCCGGCCAATGAGCAGTTCTTC. The full variable domain, rest sourced from reference TRBV11-1 and TRBJ2-1, is EAEVAQSPRYKITEKSQAVAFWCDPISGHATLYWYRQILGQGPELLVQFQDESVVDDSQLPKDRFSAERLKGVDSTLKIQPAELGDSAMYLCASSLGPANEQFFGPGTRLTVL.

This clonotype was detected only once. The rearrangement uses TRBV19 and TRBJ2-1, with D tentatively TRBD1 (5 bases). CDR3 length equals 12 residues. The germline V gene has CDR1 LNHDA and CDR2 SQIVND (reference sequence). Trimming removed 11 bases at V and 3 bases at J, with 11 bases between. CDR3 loop: CAVKDSYNEQFF. CDR3 sequence (DNA): TGTGCCGTAAAAGACAGCTACAATGAGCAGTTCTTC. Full variable domain (missing parts from reference TRBV19 and TRBJ2-1): DGGITQSPKYLFRKEGQNVTLSCEQNLNHDAMYWYRQDPGQGLRLIYYSQIVNDFQKGDIAEGYSVSREKKESFPLTVTSAQKNPTAFYLCAVKDSYNEQFFGPGTRLTVL.

This clonotype was detected ten times or more. The chain recombines TRBV29-1 with TRBJ2-3; D is undetermined. Trimming left V 4 bases short and J 6 bases short, with 11 bases between. The germline V gene has CDR1 SQVTM and CDR2 ANQGSEA. This CDR3 is 12 amino acids long. CDR3 nucleotide sequence: TGCAGCGTTGCCCTAGTTGGTGATACGCAGTATTTT. Translating it yields CSVALVGDTQYF.

This clonotype was observed many times. The rearrangement uses TRBV28 and TRBJ2-2, with 8 bases that match TRBD2. Germline CDR1 MDHEN, CDR2 SYDVKM. V was clipped by 6 bases and J by 4 bases; unmatched bases: 10. The CDR3 sequence is 16 residues long. CDR3 bases: TGTGCCAGCAGCCCCGAGCGGGGGTCGGGCACCGGGGAGCTGTTTTTT. It encodes CASSPERGSGTGELFF.

The rearrangement links TRBV3-1 to TRBJ2-5, with D tentatively TRBD1 (7 bases). The V end was cut by 3 bases, the J end by 0 bases, with 23 bases between. Germline CDR1 LGHDT, CDR2 YNNKEL (reference sequence). The CDR3 consists of 19 residues. Here the CDR3 DNA reads TGTGCCAGCAGCCACGGCGGGACAGCACGAACCTCGTACCAAGAGACCCAGTACTTC. It translates to CASSHGGTARTSYQETQYF.

This clonotype was detected ten times or more. The gene calls are TRBV7-9 and TRBJ2-7; D call uncertain. This CDR3 is built from 13 residues. Trimming removed 1 base at V and 3 bases at J, with 7 bases between. Per the germline V gene, CDR1 is SEHNR and CDR2 is FQNEAQ (reference sequence). CDR3 protein: CASSLGVGYEQYF. CDR3 coding DNA: TGTGCCAGCAGCTTAGGTGTCGGCTACGAGCAGTACTTC.

Many counts were recorded for this clonotype. The rearrangement links TRBV29-1 to TRBJ1-3; D is possibly TRBD1 (6 bases). Germline CDR1 and CDR2: SQVTM and ANQGSEA. This CDR3 contains 14 residues. V lost 5 bases to trimming and J lost 4 bases, with 15 bases between them. CDR3: CSVKQGLGGNTIYF. The CDR3 DNA is TGCAGCGTTAAACAGGGTCTCGGAGGAAACACCATATATTTT.

This clonotype occurred a few times. V gene TRBV12-3 or TRBV12-4 combines with J gene TRBJ2-1; 9 positions match TRBD2. This CDR3 has 16 residues. V was pared by 3 bases and J by 3 bases, with 6 bases of the junction left unmatched. The DNA for the CDR3 is TGTGCCAGCAGTTTTGGAGCGGGGGGCGACTACAATGAGCAGTTCTTC. It yields the protein CASSFGAGGDYNEQFF.

The sample holds many counts of this clonotype. The chain couples TRBV20-1 to TRBJ2-1, with TRBD2 matching 9 bases. The ends lost 3 bases at V and 8 bases at J; junction bases unmatched: 14. In germline, CDR1 is DFQATT, CDR2 SNEGSKA (reference sequence). This CDR3 has 16 residues. The CDR3 DNA sequence: TGCAGTGCTAGTGCCAGTCTAGCGGGGATCTTCGATGAGCAGTTCTTC. Translating it yields CSASASLAGIFDEQFF.

The chain recombines TRBV11-3 with TRBJ1-1; D is ambiguous. Germline CDR1 SGHNT, CDR2 YENEEA. V lost 5 bases and J lost 6, with 13 bases in between. This CDR3 is 13 amino acids long. The chain's CDR3 is CASSPGLYAEAFF. As DNA, the CDR3 is TGTGCCAGCAGCCCCGGGCTTTACGCTGAAGCTTTCTTT.

This clonotype has a single count. CDR3 amino acids: CASSYQRLGLAGGEHTGELFF. CDR3 in DNA: TGTGCCAGCAGTTACCAACGATTGGGACTAGCGGGGGGGGAGCACACCGGGGAGCTGTTTTTT. The rearrangement uses TRBV6-2 or TRBV6-3 and TRBJ2-2, with 16 nucleotides matching TRBD2. Losses at the gene ends were 2 bases for V and 3 bases for J; bases not matched to a gene: 12. This CDR3 comprises 21 residues. Germline lookup yields CDR1 MNHEY and CDR2 SVGEGT.

This clonotype appeared many times. The chain links TRBV7-6 to TRBJ2-1; TRBD1 matches 9 bases. The CDR3 is 14 residues long. Looked up from germline, CDR1 is SGHVS and CDR2 is FNYEAQ. V shed 5 bases and J 5 bases; nucleotides not matched to a gene: 4. The CDR3 DNA follows: TGTGCCAGCAGCCCATGGACAGGGGACAATGAGCAGTTCTTC. Translated, it gives CASSPWTGDNEQFF.

This clonotype occurred many times. This chain connects TRBV20-1 to TRBJ1-1, with TRBD1 as a possible D gene (5 bases). The length of the CDR3 is 14 residues. CDR1 is DFQATT, CDR2 SNEGSKA, per germline (reference sequence). Trimming removed 3 bases at V and 3 bases at J, with 14 bases between. The CDR3 reads CSARGLGQDTEAFF. CDR3 DNA: TGCAGTGCTAGGGGTCTGGGGCAGGACACTGAAGCTTTCTTT.

The chain employs TRBV5-1 and TRBJ1-5, with a weak D call TRBD1 (6 bases). V lost 4 bases and J lost 4, with 15 bases in between. This CDR3 is 15 amino acids long. Germline CDR1 reads SGHRS; CDR2 reads YFSETQ. CDR3: CASSPTDSLNQPQHF. For the CDR3, the DNA is TGCGCCAGCAGCCCGACGGACAGTTTAAATCAGCCCCAGCATTTT. The entire variable domain, with the rest obtained from reference TRBV5-1 and TRBJ1-5, is as follows: KAGVTQTPRYLIKTRGQQVTLSCSPISGHRSVSWYQQTPGQGLQFLFEYFSETQRNKGNFPGRFSGRQFSNSRSEMNVSTLELGDSALYLCASSPTDSLNQPQHFGDGTRLSIL.

This clonotype turned up a few times. CDR3 residues: CASSPRGQGVNEQYF. CDR3 nucleotides: TGTGCCAGCAGCCCACGGGGACAGGGGGTGAACGAGCAGTACTTC. The chain uses TRBV12-3 or TRBV12-4 and TRBJ2-7; TRBD1 aligns across 11 bases. J gave up 5 bases and V 6 bases, and 9 bases lay outside the gene matches. This CDR3 comprises 15 residues.

This clonotype was seen many times. The chain employs TRBV12-3 or TRBV12-4 and TRBJ2-7, with D perhaps matching TRBD1 (5 bases). Trimming took 6 bases from V and 2 from J, leaving 17 bases between them. The CDR3 is 15 residues long. The CDR3 loop is CASRRSTGSTYEQYF. The CDR3 DNA sequence: TGTGCCAGCAGGCGCTCTACAGGTTCTACCTACGAGCAGTACTTC.

This clonotype was found many times. The chain couples TRBV12-3 or TRBV12-4 to TRBJ2-1, with unresolved D. V lost 3 bases to trimming and J lost 6 bases, with 15 bases between them. This CDR3 comprises 15 residues. This CDR3 is CASSFDPQGINEQFF. The CDR3 DNA sequence: TGTGCCAGCAGTTTTGACCCCCAAGGGATCAATGAGCAGTTCTTC.

V gene TRBV12-3 or TRBV12-4 combines with J gene TRBJ2-1; 9 bases map to TRBD2. There are 16 residues in the CDR3. Germline trimming cut 7 bases from V and 6 bases from J; bases unmatched to any gene: 13. The CDR3 is CASTRLAGNSGNEQFF. In nucleotides, the CDR3 is TGTGCCAGCACCCGCCTAGCGGGGAATAGTGGCAATGAGCAGTTCTTC.

J is TRBJ2-3 and V is TRBV5-5, with D unresolved. The CDR3 spans 13 residues. Germline V lookup: CDR1 SGHKS, CDR2 YYEKEE (reference sequence). Trimming shortened V by 1 base and J by 6 bases, and 9 bases separated the two germline ends. The CDR3 here is CASSLTRLDTQYF. The CDR3 nucleotides read TGTGCCAGCAGCTTGACCCGCTTGGATACGCAGTATTTT.

This clonotype turned up a few times. CDR3 protein: CASSLRISGAHSYNEQFF. The CDR3, as DNA: TGTGCCAGCAGTTTACGGATTAGCGGGGCCCACTCCTACAATGAGCAGTTCTTC. J is TRBJ2-1 and V is TRBV12-3 or TRBV12-4; 8 nucleotides agree with TRBD2. The CDR3 runs 18 residues. The trim removed 2 bases at V and 0 bases at J, leaving 9 bases unmatched.

The chain recombines TRBV28 with TRBJ2-7, with D possibly being TRBD1 (6 bases). This CDR3 is built from 16 residues. With 5 bases removed from V and 2 bases from J, the gap between germline ends came to 19 bases. Germline values: CDR1 MDHEN, CDR2 SYDVKM. The CDR3, as DNA: TGTGCCAGCAGTACCCCATGGACAGAACATGCCTACGAGCAGTACTTC. Translation gives CASSTPWTEHAYEQYF.